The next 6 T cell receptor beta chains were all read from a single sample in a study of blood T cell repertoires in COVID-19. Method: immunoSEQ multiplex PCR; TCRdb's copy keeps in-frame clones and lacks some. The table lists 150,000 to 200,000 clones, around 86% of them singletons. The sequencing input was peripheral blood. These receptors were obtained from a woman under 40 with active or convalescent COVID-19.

The CDR3 here is CASRADRYQPQHF. The CDR3, as DNA: TGTGCCAGCAGAGCCGACAGGTATCAGCCCCAGCATTTT. The chain joins TRBV2 to TRBJ1-5, with D perhaps matching TRBD1 (6 bases). The CDR3 contains 13 residues. CDR1 is SNHLY, CDR2 FYNNEI, per germline. V lost 6 bases and J lost 5, with 11 bases in between.

CDR3 in DNA: TGTGCCAGCAGCCAAGCTTCCAGGGGGTCATGGGAGACCCAGTACTTC. It encodes CASSQASRGSWETQYF. V is TRBV3-1 (or the pseudogene TRBV3-2) and J is TRBJ2-5, with TRBD1 matching over 7 bases. Looked up from germline, CDR1 is LGHDT and CDR2 is YNNKEL (reference sequence). The CDR3 length is 16 residues. After removal of 1 base from V and 5 bases from J, the junction contained 10 bases not matched to a gene.

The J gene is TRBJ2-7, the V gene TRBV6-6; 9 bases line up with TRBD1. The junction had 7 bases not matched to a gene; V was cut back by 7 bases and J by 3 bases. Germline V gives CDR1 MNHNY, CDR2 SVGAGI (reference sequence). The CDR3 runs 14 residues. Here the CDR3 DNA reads TGTGCCAGCAATAGACAGGGGGGGATCTACGAGCAGTACTTC. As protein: CASNRQGGIYEQYF.

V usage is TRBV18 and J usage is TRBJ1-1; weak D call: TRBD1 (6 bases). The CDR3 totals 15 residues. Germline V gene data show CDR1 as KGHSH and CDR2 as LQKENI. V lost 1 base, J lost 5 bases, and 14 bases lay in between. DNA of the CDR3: TGTGCCAGCTCACCACTTCTGGGGGCGTCGACTGAAGCTTTCTTT. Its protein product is CASSPLLGASTEAFF.

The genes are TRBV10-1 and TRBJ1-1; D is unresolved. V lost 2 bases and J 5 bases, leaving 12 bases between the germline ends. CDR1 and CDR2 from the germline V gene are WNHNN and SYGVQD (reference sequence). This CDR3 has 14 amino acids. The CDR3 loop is CASSEGGLGTEAFF. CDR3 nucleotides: TGCGCCAGCAGTGAGGGAGGCTTGGGGACTGAAGCTTTCTTT.

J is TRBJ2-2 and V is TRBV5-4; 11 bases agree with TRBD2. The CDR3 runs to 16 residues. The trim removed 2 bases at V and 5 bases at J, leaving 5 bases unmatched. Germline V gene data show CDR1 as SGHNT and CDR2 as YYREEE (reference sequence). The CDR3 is CASSLLAGVETGELFF. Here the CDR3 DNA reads TGTGCCAGCAGCTTACTAGCGGGAGTAGAGACCGGGGAGCTGTTTTTT.